Below are 28 T cell receptor beta chains sequenced from a single sample in a study of shared clonotypes between healthy human individuals. Produced via immunoSEQ multiplex PCR; TCRdb's table is partial and in-frame only. The sample carries over 400,000 clones, about 84% recorded once. The sequenced sample consisted of PBMCs. The receptors derive from a woman in her thirties or forties in good health. Some clones in this sample may be carry-over from other donors' samples.

The chain joins TRBV6-5 to TRBJ1-1; D uncertain. The length of the CDR3 is 11 residues. CDR1 and CDR2 from the germline V gene are MNHEY and SVGAGI. Deletions cut 4 bases from V and 6 bases from J, with 6 bases between. This chain's CDR3 is CASSSPPEAFF. The CDR3 nucleotides read TGTGCCAGCAGTTCCCCCCCTGAAGCTTTCTTT.

Concerning this clone: A far more abundant clone sits one base away, making this likely a read error. This sample also contains other DNA sequences that code for the same CDR3. The chain uses TRBV27 and TRBJ2-1; 7 positions agree with TRBD1. The CDR3 totals 13 residues. Per germline, CDR1 MNHEY and CDR2 SMNVEV (reference sequence). This CDR3 reads CASSLAGGNEQFF. The CDR3 DNA sequence: TGCGCCAGCAGTTTGGCAGGGGGTAATGAGCAGTTCTTC.

The rearrangement uses TRBV4-1 and TRBJ2-1; D possibly corresponds to TRBD2 (5 bases). The CDR3 runs to 14 residues. The germline V and J ends were trimmed by 6 bases and 0 bases, with 9 bases remaining between them. Germline CDR1 MGHRA, CDR2 YSYEKL. CDR3 residues: CASRWESSYNEQFF. The CDR3 DNA reads TGCGCCAGCAGATGGGAGAGCTCCTACAATGAGCAGTTCTTC.

Ten or more counts support this clone. The J gene is TRBJ2-3, the V gene TRBV19; possibly TRBD2 for D (5 bases). CDR3 length: 14 residues. V dropped 3 bases and J dropped 5 bases, with 12 bases sitting between them. Per germline, CDR1 LNHDA and CDR2 SQIVND (reference sequence). Written as DNA, the CDR3 is TGTGCCAGTAGTATTCGGACCGGGGAAGATACGCAGTATTTT. Its protein is CASSIRTGEDTQYF.

As concerns this clone: A far more abundant clone sits one base away, making this likely a read error. The identical CDR3 is also encoded by other nucleotide sequences in the sample. J is TRBJ2-7 and V is TRBV29-1, with TRBD1 identical over 7 bases. Looked up from germline, CDR1 is SQVTM and CDR2 is ANQGSEA. The CDR3 runs 14 residues. CDR3 DNA sequence: TGCAGCGCCCTGAGGGGGACAGCCTTGGACGAGCAGTATTTC. Translated: CSALRGTALDEQYF.

The chain joins TRBV5-1 to TRBJ1-3; tentative D call: TRBD1 (5 bases). Germline CDR1 and CDR2: SGHRS and YFSETQ. Trimming took off 4 bases at V and 0 bases at J, with 8 bases between the two ends. This CDR3 contains 14 residues. CDR3 nucleotides: TGCGCCAGCAGCGGGGGGTTCTCTGGAAACACCATATATTTT. It is translated as CASSGGFSGNTIYF. The complete variable domain, with remaining parts taken from reference TRBV5-1 and TRBJ1-3, reads KAGVTQTPRYLIKTRGQQVTLSCSPISGHRSVSWYQQTPGQGLQFLFEYFSETQRNKGNFPGRFSGRQFSNSRSEMNVSTLELGDSALYLCASSGGFSGNTIYFGEGSWLTVV.

This chain joins TRBV27 and TRBJ1-1, with a tentative D call TRBD1 (5 bases). The CDR3 contains 14 residues. CDR1 is MNHEY and CDR2 is SMNVEV in the germline V gene (reference sequence). Trimming pared 6 bases from V and 1 base from J, leaving 12 bases between. The CDR3 coding sequence is TGTGCCAGCAGCCTGGGACCCAAGAACACTGAAGCTTTCTTT. Protein sequence: CASSLGPKNTEAFF.

V is TRBV28 and J is TRBJ2-2; 12 nucleotides match TRBD2. V shed 4 bases and J 4 bases; nucleotides not matched to a gene: 7. CDR1 is MDHEN and CDR2 is SYDVKM in the germline V gene. CDR3 size: 17 residues. In nucleotides, the CDR3 is TGTGCCAGCAGTTCGGCTAGCGGGAGGGCCATCACCGGGGAGCTGTTTTTT. This gives the protein CASSSASGRAITGELFF.

The V and J genes are TRBV5-4 and TRBJ2-5; TRBD1 or TRBD2 may be the D gene (5 bases each). V was shortened by 6 bases and J by 3 bases, with 12 bases between the two germline ends. CDR1 and CDR2 (germline): SGHNT, YYREEE (reference sequence). This CDR3 is built from 13 residues. The CDR3 region has the DNA TGTGCCAGCACCAGGGAGCTGGAAGAGACCCAGTACTTC. It is translated as CASTRELEETQYF.

The chain recombines TRBV15 with TRBJ2-7, with D perhaps matching TRBD1 (5 bases). CDR1 is LNHNV, CDR2 YYDKDF, per germline (reference sequence). V was clipped by 3 bases and J by 7 bases, with 16 bases between them. The CDR3 sequence is 14 residues long. CDR3 sequence: CATSRASDTLEQYF. The CDR3 nucleotides read TGTGCCACCAGCAGGGCCTCGGACACCTTGGAGCAGTACTTC.

The chain recombines TRBV5-1 with TRBJ1-3; perhaps TRBD1 as D (5 bases). Per germline, CDR1 SGHRS and CDR2 YFSETQ. The germline V and J ends were trimmed by 4 bases and 5 bases, with 13 bases remaining between them. The CDR3 contains 14 residues. The CDR3 DNA reads as TGCGCCAGCAGCCCGGGGGGTATTAGAAACACCATATATTTT. Translating gives CASSPGGIRNTIYF.

The J gene is TRBJ2-2, the V gene TRBV5-1; TRBD1 matches at 7 bases. CDR3 length: 16 residues. CDR1 is SGHRS and CDR2 is YFSETQ in the germline V gene. V lost 4 bases, J lost 4 bases, and 10 bases stayed unmatched. The CDR3 protein is CASSPRGGVSTGELFF. DNA for the CDR3: TGCGCCAGCAGCCCCCGAGGGGGCGTGAGCACCGGGGAGCTGTTTTTT.

The chain carries TRBV19 and TRBJ2-3, with D maybe TRBD2 (5 bases). Trimming left V 10 bases short and J 0 bases short, with 17 bases between. Germline V CDR1 and CDR2: LNHDA, SQIVND (reference sequence). This CDR3 is built from 15 residues. CDR3 amino acids: CATRREPISTDTQYF. The DNA of the CDR3 is TGTGCCACAAGACGGGAACCCATTAGCACAGATACGCAGTATTTT.

V is TRBV4-1 and J is TRBJ2-5; unclear D gene. The CDR3 spans 13 residues. V gave up 0 bases and J gave up 5 bases, with 7 bases separating them. Germline V gene sequence: CDR1 MGHRA, CDR2 YSYEKL. CDR3 amino acids: CASSQDFWETQYF. DNA for the CDR3: TGCGCCAGCAGCCAAGATTTTTGGGAGACCCAGTACTTC.

In regard to this clone: A read error may produce the germline difference seen at one junction end. Other DNA sequences in the sample encode the same CDR3. The V and J genes are TRBV7-7 and TRBJ2-2, with TRBD2 matching over 9 bases. This CDR3 spans 15 amino acids. The germline V gene has CDR1 SSHAT and CDR2 FNYEAQ (reference sequence). In DNA form, the CDR3 reads TGTGCTAGCAGCTTGGCGGGAGGGGACACCGGGGAGCTGTTTTTT. As protein: CASSLAGGDTGELFF.

This clone occurred a few times. This rearrangement joins TRBV5-6 to TRBJ2-1, with D maybe TRBD2 (6 bases). Germline V lookup: CDR1 SGHDT, CDR2 YYEEEE. The V end lost 4 bases, the J end lost 0 bases, and 11 bases lay between the germline ends. The CDR3 spans 15 residues. CDR3 protein: CASSRGASSYNEQFF. The CDR3 DNA reads as TGTGCCAGCAGCCGCGGGGCGAGCTCCTACAATGAGCAGTTCTTC. Combining the CDR3 with reference TRBV5-6 and TRBJ2-1 gives the whole variable domain DAGVTQSPTHLIKTRGQQVTLRCSPKSGHDTVSWYQQALGQGPQFIFQYYEEEERQRGNFPDRFSGHQFPNYSSELNVNALLLGDSALYLCASSRGASSYNEQFFGPGTRLTVL.

The genes are TRBV10-3 and TRBJ1-1; D uncertain. CDR1 and CDR2 (germline): ENHRY, SYGVKD. CDR3 length: 16 amino acids. Trimming shortened V by 4 bases and J by 3 bases, and 18 bases separated the two germline ends. The CDR3 bases are TGTGCCATCAGTGGGGCCCCCCGAGAGGGCGACACTGAAGCTTTCTTT. It specifies CAISGAPREGDTEAFF.

DNA of the CDR3: TGTGCCAGCAGCTTGTCCCTAGCGGGAGTGGAGCAGTACTTC. It yields the protein CASSLSLAGVEQYF. This chain joins TRBV5-6 and TRBJ2-7, with 10 bases fitting TRBD2. The J segment lost 7 bases and the V segment lost 1 base, leaving 5 bases of the junction unmatched. CDR1 SGHDT and CDR2 YYEEEE come from the germline V gene. The CDR3 length is 14 residues.

This clone has a single count. V gene TRBV15 combines with J gene TRBJ1-5, with D hard to call. Germline loops: CDR1 LNHNV, CDR2 YYDKDF (reference sequence). V lost 6 bases and J 7 bases, leaving 13 bases between the germline ends. The CDR3 is 13 amino acids. The CDR3 coding sequence is TGTGCCACCAGGCAGGCTTCGGGCCAGCCCCAGCATTTT. Translating gives CATRQASGQPQHF.

This clone occurred once. This sequence joins TRBV5-1 and TRBJ2-5; 8 bases map to TRBD2. CDR1 is SGHRS and CDR2 is YFSETQ in the germline V gene. The CDR3 loop spans 14 amino acids. V was clipped by 5 bases and J by 2 bases; unmatched bases: 5. The CDR3 DNA reads TGCGCCAGCAGGACCGGGAGGGAACAAGAGACCCAGTACTTC. As protein: CASRTGREQETQYF. The whole variable domain, remainder taken from reference TRBV5-1 and TRBJ2-5, is KAGVTQTPRYLIKTRGQQVTLSCSPISGHRSVSWYQQTPGQGLQFLFEYFSETQRNKGNFPGRFSGRQFSNSRSEMNVSTLELGDSALYLCASRTGREQETQYFGPGTRLLVL.

The rearrangement links TRBV7-2 to TRBJ2-7, with unresolved D. The CDR3 covers 12 residues. Trimming took off 5 bases at V and 2 bases at J, with 7 bases between the two ends. CDR1 SGHTA and CDR2 FQGNSA come from the germline V gene. The CDR3 is CASSRVAYEQYF. The CDR3 region has the DNA TGTGCCAGCAGCCGTGTGGCCTACGAGCAGTACTTC. The full variable domain, completed using reference TRBV7-2 and TRBJ2-7, is GAGVSQSPSNKVTEKGKDVELRCDPISGHTALYWYRQSLGQGLEFLIYFQGNSAPDKSGLPSDRFSAERTGGSVSTLTIQRTQQEDSAVYLCASSRVAYEQYFGPGTRLTVT.

The rearrangement uses TRBV18 and TRBJ1-1, with 12 bases fitting TRBD1. Unmatched junction bases numbered 1, after V lost 4 bases and J lost 4 bases. Germline lookup yields CDR1 KGHSH and CDR2 LQKENI. The CDR3 has 14 amino acids. CDR3 residues: CASSRGQGATEAFF. CDR3 DNA sequence: TGTGCCAGCTCACGGGGACAGGGGGCCACTGAAGCTTTCTTT. The variable domain in full, with the rest retrieved from reference TRBV18 and TRBJ1-1, is NAGVMQNPRHLVRRRGQEARLRCSPMKGHSHVYWYRQLPEEGLKFMVYLQKENIIDESGMPKERFSAEFPKEGPSILRIQQVVRGDSAAYFCASSRGQGATEAFFGQGTRLTVV.

This clone appeared a few times. The likely explanation is a read error, given a far larger clone one base away. Other DNA sequences in the same sample also yield this CDR3. The CDR3 region has the DNA TGCGCCAGCCAAGGAAGTGACGAGCAGTACTTC. It encodes CASQGSDEQYF. The genes are TRBV10-1 and TRBJ2-5; D gene uncertain. The DNA end is more similar to TRBJ2-7, so the J call may be wrong. CDR1 and CDR2 from the germline V gene are WNHNN and SYGVQD (reference sequence). The CDR3 runs to 11 residues.

This clone was seen more than once but under ten times. Other DNA sequences of this sample code for an identical CDR3. J is TRBJ2-7 and V is TRBV2; possible D gene TRBD1, 5 bases. V lost 2 bases and J lost 4, with 6 bases in between. Germline V lookup: CDR1 SNHLY, CDR2 FYNNEI. CDR3 length: 12 residues. CDR3 coding DNA: TGTGCCAGCAGTGAAAGGGGTTACGAGCAGTACTTC. The encoded protein is CASSERGYEQYF. Combining the CDR3 with reference TRBV2 and TRBJ2-7 gives the whole variable domain EPEVTQTPSHQVTQMGQEVILRCVPISNHLYFYWYRQILGQKVEFLVSFYNNEISEKSEIFDDQFSVERPDGSNFTLKIRSTKLEDSAMYFCASSERGYEQYFGPGTRLTVT.

The CDR3 coding sequence is TGCGCCAGCAGCCAAGTGGGTAGCGGGAGCTACGAGCAGTACTTC. Translation gives CASSQVGSGSYEQYF. The chain recombines TRBV4-1 with TRBJ2-7, with TRBD2 identical over 9 bases. V shed 1 base and J 3 bases; nucleotides not matched to a gene: 4. The germline V gene has CDR1 MGHRA and CDR2 YSYEKL. The CDR3 runs 15 residues.

A single count supports this clone. Within the sample, other DNA sequences also encode this same CDR3. This chain links TRBV7-2 with TRBJ2-2; 11 bases fit TRBD2. The CDR3 loop spans 16 amino acids. CDR1 is SGHTA, CDR2 FQGNSA, per germline. J was trimmed by 2 bases and V by 5 bases; bases with no gene match: 4. The CDR3 DNA follows: TGTGCCAGCAGCCTGGGGACTAGCGGAAACACCGGGGAGCTGTTTTTT. Residues: CASSLGTSGNTGELFF.

The chain joins TRBV11-1 to TRBJ2-1, with D uncertain. With 1 base removed from V and 5 bases from J, the gap between germline ends came to 21 bases. CDR1 and CDR2 from the germline V gene are SGHAT and FQDESV (reference sequence). The CDR3 runs 18 residues. CDR3 amino acids: CASSLVGPGYPNDNEQFF. The CDR3, as DNA: TGTGCCAGCAGCTTAGTTGGGCCAGGTTACCCCAACGACAATGAGCAGTTCTTC.

This chain connects TRBV18 to TRBJ2-1; 16 bases align to TRBD2. V was clipped by 3 bases and J by 4 bases; unmatched bases: 3. This CDR3 contains 17 residues. Germline lookup yields CDR1 KGHSH and CDR2 LQKENI. The DNA for the CDR3 is TGTGCCAGCTCACCGGGACTAGCGGGAGGGACATACAATGAGCAGTTCTTC. This gives the protein CASSPGLAGGTYNEQFF.